This T cell receptor (beta chain) was obtained from a study of cytomegalovirus exposure and HLA in healthy donors (dated by TCRdb to about 2017). For the wider study: A later analysis indicated that the 100 to 150 validation repertoires were generated on the platform also employed for the approximately 700 repertoires of the first cohort. The study was designed to test whether signatures of past pathogen exposure could be identified by cataloging public T cell receptors. In addition to the first cohort of around 670 subjects, a separate validation cohort of approximately 130 different subjects was used. To predict cytomegalovirus infection status, the study brought together high-throughput TCR immunosequencing, statistical association of individual TCRs with disease status, and machine learning.

Trimming takes 7 bases off V and 1 base off J; junction bases not matched to a gene: 8. The CDR3 numbers 15 residues from cysteine through phenylalanine. Left in the record is the CDR3 DNA by itself, 45 bases read in frame from the first base. CDR1 LNHDA and CDR2 SQIVND were looked up in the germline V gene (reference sequence). Broader findings and caveats from the paper: A total of around 150 TCR beta chains were listed by the study as associated with cytomegalovirus. According to the authors, the approach could potentially be generalized to other disease states and immunological phenotypes. A later analysis found that TCRs clustered in the first cohort also tended to co-occur in the 100 to 150 validation repertoires, with approximately 95% of cluster scores above 0. While some public TCRs were present in many individuals, most TCR sequences turned up only very rarely across donors. In both the original and validation cohorts, the classifier was reported to diagnose cytomegalovirus status with high specificity and sensitivity. A later analysis lacked HLA typing for the validation cohort, so it scored co-occurrence in that cohort across all 120 or so repertoires. In vitro tests confirmed that a few of the cytomegalovirus-associated TCR beta chains recognize cytomegalovirus antigens.

The library was built by means of the immunoSEQ multiplex PCR assay. As for the authors' bioinformatics: A statistical classification framework was built to diagnose cytomegalovirus status from the catalog of TCR beta chain sequences. The table was pulled from immuneACCESS by TCRdb, which kept in-frame rearrangements only. Such tables lose some clones; where checked, under half of the loss comes from unresolved V genes, and the rest has no known cause. Clonal size and the V and J genes are those of that table, whereas D and trimming came from the DNA. This sample comprises around 52,000 clones, 80% to 95% of them detected only once. About 6% of the sample is held by the ten biggest clonotypes. The donors belonged to the validation cohort of over a hundred subjects, which was separate from the approximately 680-subject first cohort. As for this clone: Its antigen is still unknown. Qualities for individual bases were not recorded, and no much larger clone is one base off.

Sequenced material: PBMCs. This TCR was sampled from a woman aged 18 to 35 in good health and CMV-seronegative. The receptor chain draws on TRBV19 and TRBJ1-1; TRBD1 agrees with 8 junctional bases. At the DNA level, the sequence is TGTGCCAGTACGTGGAGCGGACAGGGGAACACTGAAGCTTTCTTT. This yields the protein CASTWSGQGNTEAFF.